The next 27 T cell receptor beta chains were all read from a single sample in a study of regulatory T cells in long-lasting Graves disease. Time point reported: newly diagnosed GD, antithyroid drugs for less than 3 months. The TCR library was prepared using RNA isolated from PBMCs. Sequencing libraries for TCR beta were prepared with iRepertoire HTBI primers and Arm-PCR of CDR3 regions. TCRdb recomputed calls from the multiplex PCR reads with MiXCR, one row per CDR3 protein. The table lists 350,000 to 500,000 distinct CDR3 sequences, roughly 15% of them singletons. These data also featured in a second study, about T cells in Graves' hyperthyroidism and ophthalmopathy.

The input for sequencing was peripheral blood mononuclear cells (PBMCs), taken at new diagnosis, from a patient treated with antithyroid drugs. The receptors come from a woman in her twenties or thirties with Graves disease.

There are a few counts of this clonotype. One end of the junction varies from germline; a read error may be responsible. The chain uses TRBV18 and TRBJ2-5; tentatively, D is TRBD2 (6 bases). The CDR3 length is 13 residues. Germline V gene lookup returns CDR1 KGHSH and CDR2 LQKENI. The CDR3 protein is CASSPPSRETRYF. CDR3 sequence (DNA): TGTGCCAGCTCACCACCCTCACGGGAGACCCGGTACTTC.

The chain uses TRBV7-9 and TRBJ2-5; 10 bases are a match to TRBD2. From germline, CDR1 is SEHNR and CDR2 FQNEAQ (reference sequence). The V gene end was trimmed by 3 bases and the J gene end by 1 base; junction bases not matched to a gene: 8. This CDR3 has 17 residues. The CDR3 DNA follows: TGTGCCAGCAGCTTCTCCGGGGAGCGGGAGGGCCAAGAGACCCAGTACTTC. It codes for CASSFSGEREGQETQYF.

This clonotype was seen a handful of times. The gene calls are TRBV27 and TRBJ1-3; tentative D call: TRBD1 (6 bases). Trimming took off 6 bases at V and 4 bases at J, with 13 bases between the two ends. Germline V gene lookup returns CDR1 MNHEY and CDR2 SMNVEV (reference sequence). The CDR3 has 14 amino acids. Here the CDR3 DNA reads TGTGCCAGCAGCACAGGGTGGCCCGGAAACACCATATATTTT. Its translation: CASSTGWPGNTIYF.

The chain carries TRBV19 and TRBJ2-1; D remains unclear. V lost 4 bases to trimming and J lost 4 bases, with 23 bases between them. The CDR3 consists of 18 residues. The germline gives CDR1 LNHDA, CDR2 SQIVND (reference sequence). CDR3 DNA sequence: TGTGCCAGTAGTACCACCGAAGCGTGGGCCAGTTTATACAATGAGCAGTTCTTC. Translation gives CASSTTEAWASLYNEQFF.

This clonotype was picked up a small number of times. This chain joins TRBV5-4 and TRBJ2-1, with 12 bases that match TRBD2. This CDR3 spans 18 amino acids. Germline-derived CDR1 and CDR2 are SGHNT and YYREEE (reference sequence). V gave up 1 base and J gave up 5 bases; unmatched junction bases: 10. The CDR3 loop is CASSLIRLAGVTNNEQFF. CDR3 in DNA: TGTGCCAGCAGCTTGATCAGACTAGCGGGAGTAACGAACAATGAGCAGTTCTTC.

The DNA of the CDR3 is TGTGCCAGCCACCAGAGGTCGGTCGGGGGGGAGCTGTTTTTT. It is translated as CASHQRSVGGELFF. J is TRBJ2-2 and V is TRBV27; no firm D call. The CDR3 extends over 14 amino acids. The germline V gene has CDR1 MNHEY and CDR2 SMNVEV (reference sequence). Trimming shortened V by 8 bases and J by 8 bases, and 18 bases separated the two germline ends.

This clonotype was seen ten or more times. The V and J genes are TRBV5-1 and TRBJ2-3; maybe TRBD2 (6 bases). The germline V gene encodes CDR1 SGHRS and CDR2 YFSETQ. V was pared by 5 bases and J by 2 bases, with 15 bases between. CDR3 size: 15 residues. The CDR3: CASRTGTGVTDTQYF. The CDR3 region has the DNA TGCGCCAGCAGGACCGGGACTGGAGTCACAGATACGCAGTATTTT.

In this sample, this clonotype turned up a few times. The rearrangement links TRBV24-1 to TRBJ2-1; 13 bases are shared with TRBD2. The CDR3 length is 18 residues. Germline assignment: CDR1 KGHDR and CDR2 SFDVKD. Losses at the gene ends were 4 bases for V and 0 bases for J; bases not matched to a gene: 5. The DNA for the CDR3 is TGTGCCACCAGTGACCCCCGGACTAGCGGGAGCTCCTACAATGAGCAGTTCTTC. Translation: CATSDPRTSGSSYNEQFF.

The table lists this clonotype with many counts. The chain has TRBV20-1 and TRBJ1-5, with unresolved D. With 3 bases removed from V and 6 bases from J, the gap between germline ends came to 15 bases. The CDR3 extends over 14 amino acids. Germline V gene sequence: CDR1 DFQATT, CDR2 SNEGSKA (reference sequence). DNA for the CDR3: TGCAGTGCTAGCCTTCATACTCTCGGTCAGCCCCAGCATTTT. Translated: CSASLHTLGQPQHF.

The sample holds many counts of this clonotype. The CDR3 here is CASSLEDYLSGNTIYF. In DNA, the CDR3 is TGTGCCAGCAGCTTAGAGGATTACCTCTCTGGAAACACCATATATTTT. The chain couples TRBV11-2 to TRBJ1-3, with unresolved D. Germline V CDR1 and CDR2: SGHAT, FQNNGV. V was trimmed by 0 bases and J by 0 bases, leaving 9 bases between them. The length of the CDR3 is 16 residues.

This clonotype was counted only a few times. The CDR3, as DNA: TGCAGCGTTGCTTCGGGACAGGGGGCCTACGAGCAGTACTTC. Translated: CSVASGQGAYEQYF. This chain links TRBV29-1 with TRBJ2-7, with 11 nucleotides matching TRBD1. After removal of 4 bases from V and 2 bases from J, the junction contained 4 bases not matched to a gene. The CDR3 totals 14 residues. Germline assignment: CDR1 SQVTM and CDR2 ANQGSEA.

In this sample, this clonotype turned up many times. The CDR3 protein is CASRPTSGGAYEQYF. The CDR3 region has the DNA TGTGCCAGCAGACCAACTAGCGGGGGTGCCTACGAGCAGTACTTC. The genes are TRBV28 and TRBJ2-7, with 11 positions matching TRBD2. V shed 6 bases and J 2 bases; nucleotides not matched to a gene: 6. There are 15 residues in the CDR3. Germline V gene sequence: CDR1 MDHEN, CDR2 SYDVKM.

The chain links TRBV6-2 or TRBV6-3 to TRBJ2-3, with D perhaps being TRBD1 or TRBD2 (6 bases each). CDR3 length: 19 amino acids. Germline V CDR1 and CDR2: MNHEY, SVGEGT. Trimming cost V 4 bases and J 5 bases, with 28 bases left between them. The CDR3 DNA is TGTGCCAGCAGTTGGCCTAGCGTGGGGGGCGTTGGGGGAAAAGATACGCAGTATTTT. As protein: CASSWPSVGGVGGKDTQYF.

This clonotype was seen a single time. The chain carries TRBV19 and TRBJ1-5; D ambiguous. Germline V gives CDR1 LNHDA, CDR2 SQIVND (reference sequence). V gave up 3 bases and J gave up 5 bases, with 8 bases separating them. This CDR3 spans 13 amino acids. The CDR3 is CASSMGVDQPQHF. CDR3 DNA: TGTGCCAGTAGTATGGGCGTTGATCAGCCCCAGCATTTT.

Worth noting for this clonotype: A single base separates this from a much larger clone, so it may be a read error. V gene TRBV11-2 combines with J gene TRBJ1-1; no reliable D call. Trimming shortened V by 5 bases and J by 6 bases, and 16 bases separated the two germline ends. Germline V lookup: CDR1 SGHAT, CDR2 FQNNGV. There are 14 residues in the CDR3. The chain's CDR3 is CASSPEFRVAEAFF. CDR3 sequence (DNA): TGTGCCAGCAGCCCAGAGTTTCGGGTGGCTGAAGCTTTCTTT.

V gene TRBV12-3 or TRBV12-4 combines with J gene TRBJ2-1, with D maybe TRBD2 (6 bases). V lost 5 bases and J lost 3, with 14 bases in between. This CDR3 is 15 amino acids long. The CDR3 nucleotides are TGTGCCAGCAGTCCCCAGGTGGGACTCTACAATGAGCAGTTCTTC. Its translation is CASSPQVGLYNEQFF.

The CDR3, as DNA: TGTGCCAGCAGTTTAGACGACAGCGTTACTAATTCACCCCTCCACTTT. The encoded protein is CASSLDDSVTNSPLHF. The chain is built from TRBV12-3 or TRBV12-4 and TRBJ1-6; possibly TRBD1 for D (5 bases). The CDR3 is 16 residues long. V gave up 1 base and J gave up 6 bases, with 13 bases separating them.

This clonotype came up many times. This rearrangement joins TRBV20-1 to TRBJ1-1; the match to TRBD1 covers 7 bases. CDR1 is DFQATT, CDR2 SNEGSKA, per germline (reference sequence). The CDR3 totals 15 residues. Trimming cost V 5 bases and J 1 base; bases outside gene matches: 10. The CDR3 DNA reads as TGCAGTGCTTTAGACAGGGCTGGCCAGAACACTGAAGCTTTCTTT. It specifies CSALDRAGQNTEAFF.

This clonotype was detected many times. The rearrangement links TRBV20-1 to TRBJ1-2; no reliable D call. Germline V lookup: CDR1 DFQATT, CDR2 SNEGSKA (reference sequence). Between the trimmed V and J ends, which lost 5 bases and 4 bases, there was a span of 14 bases. The CDR3 is made up of 13 amino acids. The CDR3 here is CSALEQRAYGYTF. As DNA, the CDR3 is TGCAGTGCTCTGGAGCAGAGAGCCTATGGCTACACCTTC.

This clonotype was detected ten times or more. The chain uses TRBV2 and TRBJ2-5; 7 nucleotides match TRBD2. V lost 7 bases to trimming and J lost 5 bases; unmatched junction nucleotides: 7. The CDR3 length is 13 residues. Looked up from germline, CDR1 is SNHLY and CDR2 is FYNNEI. The CDR3 spells CASTKGREETQYF. The CDR3 bases are TGTGCCAGCACGAAGGGGCGGGAGGAGACCCAGTACTTC.

Many counts were recorded for this clonotype. Here the CDR3 DNA reads TGTGCCAGCAGCGTAGCCGTGGGGAGCGGTTCACCCCTCCACTTT. Translated, it gives CASSVAVGSGSPLHF. The genes are TRBV9 and TRBJ1-6; no clear D. Germline CDR1 reads SGDLS; CDR2 reads YYNGEE. This CDR3 spans 15 amino acids. V lost 0 bases to trimming and J lost 9 bases, with 13 bases between them.

The sample holds many counts of this clonotype. V usage is TRBV7-9 and J usage is TRBJ2-1, with D unresolved. Trimming left V 7 bases short and J 1 base short, with 14 bases between. This CDR3 comprises 15 residues. CDR1 is SEHNR and CDR2 is FQNEAQ in the germline V gene (reference sequence). The CDR3 DNA is TGTGCCAGCACCCTCAGCCTGGGGTCCTACAATGAGCAGTTCTTC. It is translated as CASTLSLGSYNEQFF.

Notes on this clonotype: A read error may be the cause here, since a much bigger clone is one base away. This chain links TRBV3-1 with TRBJ2-7, with 8 bases lining up with TRBD2. V gave up 2 bases and J gave up 6 bases; unmatched junction bases: 9. The germline gives CDR1 LGHDT, CDR2 YNNKEL (reference sequence). This CDR3 has 15 amino acids. The chain's CDR3 is CASSQRASGSREQYF. CDR3 nucleotide sequence: TGTGCCAGCAGCCAAAGAGCTAGCGGGTCTCGCGAGCAGTACTTC.

The genes are TRBV20-1 and TRBJ2-1, with 14 bases identical to TRBD2. Germline V gene data show CDR1 as DFQATT and CDR2 as SNEGSKA (reference sequence). The CDR3 runs to 13 residues. The ends lost 3 bases at V and 10 bases at J; junction bases unmatched: 2. The CDR3 DNA reads as TGCAGTGCTAGGGGGACTAGCGGGAGAGAGCAGTTCTTC. Its translation: CSARGTSGREQFF.

This clonotype was recorded many times. The junction does not match germline at one end; this may be a read error. The chain links TRBV28 to TRBJ1-1; D gene ambiguous. CDR3 length: 13 residues. CDR1 is MDHEN and CDR2 is SYDVKM in the germline V gene. CDR3 sequence: CASSGTRMTEAFF. The CDR3, as DNA: TGTGCCAGCAGCGGCACACGGATGACTGAAGCTTTTTTT.

This clonotype was counted at least ten times. The chain links TRBV6-9 to TRBJ2-7; D is undetermined. The CDR3 consists of 16 residues. The germline V gene has CDR1 MNHGY and CDR2 SVAAGI. Deletions cut 3 bases from V and 3 bases from J, with 18 bases between. CDR3 sequence: CASSYSRSTTLYEQYF. The CDR3, as DNA: TGTGCCAGCAGTTACTCCCGATCGACAACCCTCTACGAGCAGTACTTC.

Concerning this clonotype: Since a much larger clone is just one base distant, this may be a read error. V and J are TRBV19 and TRBJ2-7, with D unclear. The CDR3 sequence is 15 residues long. Germline CDR1 is LNHDA and CDR2 is SQIVND (reference sequence). With 3 bases removed from V and 7 bases from J, the gap between germline ends came to 19 bases. CDR3 nucleotides: TGTGCCAGTAGTATTTTGGAGCCTACAAACAATGAGCAGTACTTC. It is translated as CASSILEPTNNEQYF.